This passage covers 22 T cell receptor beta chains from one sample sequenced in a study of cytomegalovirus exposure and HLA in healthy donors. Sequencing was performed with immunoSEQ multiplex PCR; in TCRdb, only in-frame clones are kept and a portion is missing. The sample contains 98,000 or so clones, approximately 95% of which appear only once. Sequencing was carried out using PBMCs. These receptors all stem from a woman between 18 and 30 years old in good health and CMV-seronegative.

The DNA of the CDR3 is TGTGCCAGCAGCTCACAGGGGCTCCAAGGCACTGAAGCTTTCTTT. It codes for CASSSQGLQGTEAFF. The rearrangement links TRBV2 to TRBJ1-1; TRBD1 matches at 7 bases. The V segment lost 6 bases and the J segment 4 bases; nucleotides outside the gene matches: 11. CDR3 length: 15 amino acids. CDR1 SNHLY and CDR2 FYNNEI come from the germline V gene.

The DNA of the CDR3 is TGTGCCAGCAGTGAGTTACGGGGAGATTCCTACGAGCAGTACTTC. Amino acid sequence: CASSELRGDSYEQYF. V is TRBV25-1 and J is TRBJ2-7; weak D call: TRBD2 (5 bases). This CDR3 is built from 15 residues. V gave up 3 bases and J gave up 1 base, with 13 bases separating them. The germline V gene has CDR1 MGHDK and CDR2 SYGVNS.

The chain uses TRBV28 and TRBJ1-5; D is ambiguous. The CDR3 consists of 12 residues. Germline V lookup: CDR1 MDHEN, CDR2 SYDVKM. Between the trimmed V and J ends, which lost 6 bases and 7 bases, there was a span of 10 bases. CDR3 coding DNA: TGTGCCAGCAGACCCAGATTGCAGCCCCAGCATTTT. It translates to CASRPRLQPQHF.

The CDR3 protein is CASRQGLAGNYEQYF. CDR3 in DNA: TGTGCCAGCAGACAAGGACTAGCGGGGAACTACGAGCAGTACTTC. The rearrangement links TRBV6-6 to TRBJ2-7, with 12 nucleotides matching TRBD2. The germline gives CDR1 MNHNY, CDR2 SVGAGI (reference sequence). The junction had 6 bases not matched to a gene; V was cut back by 6 bases and J by 3 bases. The CDR3 covers 15 residues.

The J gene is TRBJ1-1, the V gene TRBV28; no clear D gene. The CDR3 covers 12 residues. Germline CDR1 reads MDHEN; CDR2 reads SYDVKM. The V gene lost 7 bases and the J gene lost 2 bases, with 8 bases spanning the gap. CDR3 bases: TGTGCCAGCAAAACAGTAAACACTGAAGCTTTCTTT. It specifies CASKTVNTEAFF.

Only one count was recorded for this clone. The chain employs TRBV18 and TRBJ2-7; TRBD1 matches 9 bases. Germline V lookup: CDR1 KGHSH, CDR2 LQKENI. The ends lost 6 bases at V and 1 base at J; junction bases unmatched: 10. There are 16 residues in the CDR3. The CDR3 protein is CASSLGRDRVSYEQYF. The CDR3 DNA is TGTGCCAGCTCCCTCGGCCGGGACAGGGTTTCCTACGAGCAGTACTTC.

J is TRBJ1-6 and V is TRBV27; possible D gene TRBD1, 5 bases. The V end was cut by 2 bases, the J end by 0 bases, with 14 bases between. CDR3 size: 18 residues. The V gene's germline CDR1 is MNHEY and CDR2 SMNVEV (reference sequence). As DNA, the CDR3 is TGTGCCAGCAGTTTACTCGGGACTTATGTCTCCTATAATTCACCCCTCCACTTT. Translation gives CASSLLGTYVSYNSPLHF.

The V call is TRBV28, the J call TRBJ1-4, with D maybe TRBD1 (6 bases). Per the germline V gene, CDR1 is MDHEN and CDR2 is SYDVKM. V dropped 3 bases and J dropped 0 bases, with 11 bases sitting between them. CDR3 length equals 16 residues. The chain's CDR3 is CASSFQQGATNEKLFF. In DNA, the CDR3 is TGTGCCAGCAGTTTCCAACAGGGTGCAACTAATGAAAAACTGTTTTTT. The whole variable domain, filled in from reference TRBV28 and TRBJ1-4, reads DVKVTQSSRYLVKRTGEKVFLECVQDMDHENMFWYRQDPGLGLRLIYFSYDVKMKEKGDIPEGYSVSREKKERFSLILESASTNQTSMYLCASSFQQGATNEKLFFGSGTQLSVL.

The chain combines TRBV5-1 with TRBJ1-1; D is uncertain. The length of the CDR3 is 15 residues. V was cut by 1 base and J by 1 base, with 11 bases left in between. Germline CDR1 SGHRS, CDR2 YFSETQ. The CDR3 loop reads CASSLFPPGNTEAFF. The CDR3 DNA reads TGCGCCAGCAGCTTGTTCCCCCCGGGGAACACTGAAGCTTTCTTT.

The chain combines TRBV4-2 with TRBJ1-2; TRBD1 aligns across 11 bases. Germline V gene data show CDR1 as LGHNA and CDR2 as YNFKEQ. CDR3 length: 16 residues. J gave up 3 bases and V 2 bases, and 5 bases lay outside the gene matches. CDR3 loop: CASSQWDRGVDYGYTF. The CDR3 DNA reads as TGTGCCAGCAGCCAATGGGACAGGGGGGTGGACTATGGCTACACCTTC.

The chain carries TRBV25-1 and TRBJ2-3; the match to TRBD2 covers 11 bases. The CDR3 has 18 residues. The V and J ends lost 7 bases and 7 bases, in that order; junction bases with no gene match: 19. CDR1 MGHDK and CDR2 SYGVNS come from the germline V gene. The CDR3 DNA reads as TGTGCCAGCACAACGTACCTTAGCGGGGGGGCTCCTGGATATACGCAGTATTTT. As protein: CASTTYLSGGAPGYTQYF.

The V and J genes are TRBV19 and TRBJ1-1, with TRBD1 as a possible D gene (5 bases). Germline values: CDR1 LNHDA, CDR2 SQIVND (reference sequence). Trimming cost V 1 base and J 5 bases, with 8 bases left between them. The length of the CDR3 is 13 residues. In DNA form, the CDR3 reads TGTGCCAGTAGTATAGGCCCAGGGACTGAAGCTTTCTTT. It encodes CASSIGPGTEAFF.

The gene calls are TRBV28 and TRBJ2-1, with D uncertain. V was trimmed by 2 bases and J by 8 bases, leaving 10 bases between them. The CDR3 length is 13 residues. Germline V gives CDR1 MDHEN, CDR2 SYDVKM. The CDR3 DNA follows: TGTGCCAGCAGTTTAAGATCGACTTATGAGCAGTTCTTC. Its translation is CASSLRSTYEQFF.

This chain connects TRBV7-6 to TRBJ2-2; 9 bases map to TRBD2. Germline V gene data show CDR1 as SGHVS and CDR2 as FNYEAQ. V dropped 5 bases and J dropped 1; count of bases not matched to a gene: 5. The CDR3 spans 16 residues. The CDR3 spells CASSPRAGGNTGELFF. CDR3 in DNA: TGTGCCAGCAGCCCGAGAGCGGGGGGGAACACCGGGGAGCTGTTTTTT.

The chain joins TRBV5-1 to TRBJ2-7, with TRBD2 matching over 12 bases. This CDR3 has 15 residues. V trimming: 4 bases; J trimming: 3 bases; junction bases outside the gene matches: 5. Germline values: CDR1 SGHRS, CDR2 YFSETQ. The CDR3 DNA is TGCGCCAGCAGCGGCGGACTAGCGGGGCACTACGAGCAGTACTTC. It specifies CASSGGLAGHYEQYF.

DNA of the CDR3: TGTGCCAGCAGCTTGGGGCAGGGGTACTACGAGCAGTACTTC. This sequence encodes CASSLGQGYYEQYF. The rearrangement uses TRBV11-2 and TRBJ2-7; perhaps TRBD1 as D (6 bases). The germline V and J ends were trimmed by 3 bases and 3 bases, with 12 bases remaining between them. The CDR3 is 14 residues long. The germline CDR1 and CDR2 sequences are SGHAT and FQNNGV.

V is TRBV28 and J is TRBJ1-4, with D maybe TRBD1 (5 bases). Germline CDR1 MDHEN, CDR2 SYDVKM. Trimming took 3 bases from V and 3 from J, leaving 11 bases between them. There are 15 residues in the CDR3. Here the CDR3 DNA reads TGTGCCAGCAGTTTTCGCGGGGGGTCTAATGAAAAACTGTTTTTT. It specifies CASSFRGGSNEKLFF.

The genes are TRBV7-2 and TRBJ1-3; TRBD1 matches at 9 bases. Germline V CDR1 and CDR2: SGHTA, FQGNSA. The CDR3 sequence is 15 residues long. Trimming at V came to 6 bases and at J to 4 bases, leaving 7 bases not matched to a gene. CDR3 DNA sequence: TGTGCCAGCAGTCGCACAGGGGGCGAAGGAAACACCATATATTTT. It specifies CASSRTGGEGNTIYF. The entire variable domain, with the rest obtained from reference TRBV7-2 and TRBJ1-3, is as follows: GAGVSQSPSNKVTEKGKDVELRCDPISGHTALYWYRQSLGQGLEFLIYFQGNSAPDKSGLPSDRFSAERTGGSVSTLTIQRTQQEDSAVYLCASSRTGGEGNTIYFGEGSWLTVV.

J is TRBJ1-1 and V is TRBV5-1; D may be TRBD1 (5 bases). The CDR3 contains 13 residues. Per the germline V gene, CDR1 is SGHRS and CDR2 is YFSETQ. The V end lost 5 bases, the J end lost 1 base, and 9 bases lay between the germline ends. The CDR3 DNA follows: TGCGCCAGCAGATTTGGGGCGAACACTGAAGCTTTCTTT. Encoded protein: CASRFGANTEAFF.

CDR3 loop: CASSPGTGSYQPQHF. Here the CDR3 DNA reads TGTGCCAGCAGTCCCGGGACAGGTTCGTATCAGCCCCAGCATTTT. The chain is built from TRBV2 and TRBJ1-5; 8 bases line up with TRBD1. The CDR3 length is 15 residues. V lost 5 bases, J lost 5 bases, and 8 bases stayed unmatched. Germline V lookup: CDR1 SNHLY, CDR2 FYNNEI.

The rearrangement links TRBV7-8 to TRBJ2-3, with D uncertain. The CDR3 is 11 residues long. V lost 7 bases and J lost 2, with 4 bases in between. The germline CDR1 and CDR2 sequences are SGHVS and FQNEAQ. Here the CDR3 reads CASTYTDTQYF. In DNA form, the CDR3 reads TGTGCCAGCACCTACACAGATACGCAGTATTTT.

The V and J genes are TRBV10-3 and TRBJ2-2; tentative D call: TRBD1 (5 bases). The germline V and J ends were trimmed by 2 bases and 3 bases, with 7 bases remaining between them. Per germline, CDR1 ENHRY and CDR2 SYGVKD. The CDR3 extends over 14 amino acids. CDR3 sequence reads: CAISETGYTGELFF. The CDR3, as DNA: TGTGCCATCAGTGAGACAGGCTACACCGGGGAGCTGTTTTTT.